These 22 T cell receptor beta chains were sequenced from one sample in a study of cytomegalovirus exposure and HLA in healthy donors. The PCR used 60 Vbeta and 13 Jbeta primers. The data were produced by immunoSEQ multiplex PCR, yet TCRdb's version contains in-frame clones alone and is incomplete. The table includes 100,000 to 150,000 clones, about 80% detected once. Sequenced: PBMCs. The receptors stem from a woman in her forties or fifties in good health and CMV-seronegative.

The chain is built from TRBV5-4 and TRBJ2-2; D gene unclear. V lost 4 bases and J lost 2, with 21 bases in between. CDR3 length equals 18 residues. CDR1 and CDR2 from the germline V gene are SGHNT and YYREEE (reference sequence). This CDR3 reads CASSPEPTSLVNTGELFF. CDR3 DNA: TGTGCCAGCAGCCCAGAACCGACTTCCCTAGTTAACACCGGGGAGCTGTTTTTT. Full variable domain (remainder filled in from reference TRBV5-4 and TRBJ2-2): ETGVTQSPTHLIKTRGQQVTLRCSSQSGHNTVSWYQQALGQGPQFIFQYYREEENGRGNFPPRFSGLQFPNYSSELNVNALELDDSALYLCASSPEPTSLVNTGELFFGEGSRLTVL.

The rearrangement uses TRBV7-2 and TRBJ2-1, with 7 bases fitting TRBD2. Trimming removed 2 bases from V and 8 bases from J; junction bases left unmatched: 15. CDR1 is SGHTA and CDR2 is FQGNSA in the germline V gene. The CDR3 has 17 residues. CDR3 region: CASSLFYRTSPLHEQFF. CDR3 nucleotides: TGTGCCAGCAGCTTATTCTACCGGACTAGTCCTTTGCATGAGCAGTTCTTC.

As for this clone: One junction end does not reproduce the germline sequence, and a read error may be involved. The chain carries TRBV7-9 and TRBJ2-7; 7 positions match TRBD2. The CDR3 is 15 residues long. Germline V gene data show CDR1 as SEHNR and CDR2 as FQNEAQ (reference sequence). The CDR3: CSSSPIPSGAYEQYF. The CDR3 DNA reads as TGTTCCAGCAGCCCGATTCCTAGCGGCGCCTACGAGCAGTACTTC.

The chain employs TRBV28 and TRBJ2-5; D uncertain. CDR1 and CDR2 from the germline V gene are MDHEN and SYDVKM. Between the trimmed V and J ends, which lost 6 bases and 0 bases, there was a span of 17 bases. The CDR3 spans 16 residues. This CDR3 is CASSTSPCRNQETQYF. The CDR3 DNA follows: TGTGCCAGCAGCACCTCCCCCTGCAGGAACCAAGAGACCCAGTACTTC. Looking up the rest from reference TRBV28 and TRBJ2-5 gives the full variable domain: DVKVTQSSRYLVKRTGEKVFLECVQDMDHENMFWYRQDPGLGLRLIYFSYDVKMKEKGDIPEGYSVSREKKERFSLILESASTNQTSMYLCASSTSPCRNQETQYFGPGTRLLVL.

The chain employs TRBV15 and TRBJ2-5; TRBD2 is a possible D gene (6 bases). This CDR3 is 15 amino acids long. Per germline, CDR1 LNHNV and CDR2 YYDKDF (reference sequence). Trimming removed 0 bases at V and 4 bases at J, with 12 bases between. CDR3 DNA: TGTGCCACCAGCAGAGATTTCGAGGGAGGAGAGACCCAGTACTTC. This gives the protein CATSRDFEGGETQYF.

The chain combines TRBV7-8 with TRBJ2-5; TRBD2 might be the D (5 bases). The J call is uncertain, as TRBJ2-7 better fits the DNA end. CDR3 length: 14 residues. Germline V lookup: CDR1 SGHVS, CDR2 FQNEAQ. The CDR3 is CASSLRTSFNEQYF. DNA for the CDR3: TGTGCCAGCAGCTTAAGGACTTCTTTCAACGAGCAGTACTTC.

J is TRBJ2-1 and V is TRBV18; TRBD2 agrees at 8 bases. Germline V gives CDR1 KGHSH, CDR2 LQKENI. CDR3 length equals 16 residues. The trim removed 3 bases at V and 4 bases at J, leaving 8 bases unmatched. The CDR3, as DNA: TGTGCCAGCTCACCCCCGTCCACTAGCGGTTACAATGAGCAGTTCTTC. This translates into CASSPPSTSGYNEQFF. The full variable domain, rest sourced from reference TRBV18 and TRBJ2-1, is NAGVMQNPRHLVRRRGQEARLRCSPMKGHSHVYWYRQLPEEGLKFMVYLQKENIIDESGMPKERFSAEFPKEGPSILRIQQVVRGDSAAYFCASSPPSTSGYNEQFFGPGTRLTVL.

The chain employs TRBV4-3 and TRBJ2-1; D perhaps matches TRBD2 (5 bases). V was trimmed by 0 bases and J by 8 bases, leaving 11 bases between them. The CDR3 length is 14 residues. Germline V CDR1 and CDR2: LGHNA, YSLEER. The CDR3 DNA sequence: TGCGCCAGCAGCCAAGATCTGGGGAGCCATGAGCAGTTCTTC. This translates into CASSQDLGSHEQFF.

The chain joins TRBV2 to TRBJ2-7; 10 positions match TRBD2. The length of the CDR3 is 15 residues. V was pared by 6 bases and J by 3 bases, with 8 bases of the junction left unmatched. Germline V gene lookup returns CDR1 SNHLY and CDR2 FYNNEI. CDR3 coding DNA: TGTGCCAGCAGCCCTCTAGCGGGAGTAGTCTACGAGCAGTACTTC. Protein: CASSPLAGVVYEQYF.

The V call is TRBV9, the J call TRBJ2-3, with 7 bases aligning to TRBD2. Looked up from germline, CDR1 is SGDLS and CDR2 is YYNGEE. CDR3 length equals 15 residues. The junction had 15 bases not matched to a gene; V was cut back by 8 bases and J by 6 bases. The CDR3 loop is CASRTRTGDLDTQYF. DNA for the CDR3: TGTGCCAGTAGGACTAGGACGGGAGATTTGGATACGCAGTATTTT.

This clone has only one observation. The chain recombines TRBV28 with TRBJ2-1; 15 nucleotides match TRBD2. V lost 2 bases and J lost 8; bases outside the gene matches: 10. Germline V gene sequence: CDR1 MDHEN, CDR2 SYDVKM. The CDR3 runs 18 residues. CDR3 coding DNA: TGTGCCAGCAGTTTAGGACTAGCGGGAGGGCGGGACTGGGATGAGCAGTTCTTC. It translates to CASSLGLAGGRDWDEQFF.

The chain has TRBV5-8 and TRBJ1-1, with a possible D match to TRBD1 (5 bases). Trimming removed 0 bases at V and 4 bases at J, with 16 bases between. Looked up from germline, CDR1 is SGHTS and CDR2 is YDEGEE. CDR3 size: 16 residues. CDR3 residues: CASSLVREAQGTEAFF. CDR3 DNA sequence: TGTGCCAGCAGCTTGGTCAGGGAAGCTCAGGGCACTGAAGCTTTCTTT.

The chain combines TRBV9 with TRBJ2-1; 8 bases match TRBD2. This CDR3 is built from 15 residues. Per germline, CDR1 SGDLS and CDR2 YYNGEE. The V segment lost 4 bases and the J segment 7 bases; nucleotides outside the gene matches: 10. The CDR3 is CASSPMGLGANEQFF. In nucleotides, the CDR3 is TGTGCCAGCAGCCCGATGGGACTAGGCGCTAATGAGCAGTTCTTC.

This chain links TRBV27 with TRBJ1-1; unclear D gene. The CDR3 runs to 13 residues. With 0 bases removed from V and 8 bases from J, the gap between germline ends came to 10 bases. Germline-derived CDR1 and CDR2 are MNHEY and SMNVEV (reference sequence). The CDR3 sequence is CASSLSMALEAFF. The CDR3, as DNA: TGTGCCAGCAGTTTATCGATGGCACTAGAAGCTTTCTTT.

The chain links TRBV11-3 to TRBJ2-3; tentatively, D is TRBD1 (6 bases). CDR1 is SGHNT and CDR2 is YENEEA in the germline V gene. This CDR3 spans 15 amino acids. V was clipped by 4 bases and J by 6 bases, with 17 bases between them. The chain's CDR3 is CASSSGESLRDTQYF. The DNA for the CDR3 is TGTGCCAGCAGCTCAGGGGAATCTCTCAGGGATACGCAGTATTTT.

V gene TRBV27 combines with J gene TRBJ1-2, with D maybe TRBD1 (6 bases). Germline V lookup: CDR1 MNHEY, CDR2 SMNVEV (reference sequence). Trimming removed 5 bases at V and 8 bases at J, with 18 bases between. CDR3 length: 14 residues. The CDR3 region is CASSAFGGAGGYTF. The CDR3 nucleotides read TGTGCCAGCAGTGCCTTTGGGGGGGCGGGAGGCTACACCTTC.

The chain uses TRBV9 and TRBJ2-1; TRBD2 agrees at 10 bases. Trimming cost V 2 bases and J 7 bases; bases outside gene matches: 6. The CDR3 extends over 15 amino acids. Germline V gives CDR1 SGDLS, CDR2 YYNGEE. The CDR3 loop is CASSVWTSGENEQFF. The CDR3 nucleotides are TGTGCCAGCAGCGTTTGGACTAGCGGAGAGAATGAGCAGTTCTTC. Looking up the rest from reference TRBV9 and TRBJ2-1 gives the full variable domain: DSGVTQTPKHLITATGQRVTLRCSPRSGDLSVYWYQQSLDQGLQFLIQYYNGEERAKGNILERFSAQQFPDLHSELNLSSLELGDSALYFCASSVWTSGENEQFFGPGTRLTVL.

The genes are TRBV18 and TRBJ1-1; the match to TRBD1 covers 9 bases. This CDR3 spans 16 amino acids. Germline lookup yields CDR1 KGHSH and CDR2 LQKENI. V lost 4 bases and J lost 0; bases outside the gene matches: 6. The CDR3 spells CASSLPDRGMNTEAFF. DNA for the CDR3: TGTGCCAGCTCACTCCCGGACAGGGGCATGAACACTGAAGCTTTCTTT.

The table lists this clone with a count of one. The V gene is TRBV23-1, the J gene TRBJ2-5; D is possibly TRBD2 (6 bases). TRBV23-1 carries the ORF label, with uncertain function. The V and J ends lost 3 bases and 2 bases respectively, with 13 bases between them. The CDR3 has 15 residues. The CDR3 DNA reads as TGCGCCAGCAGTCACTCTCTGGAGGGTCAAGAGACCCAGTACTTC. This sequence encodes CASSHSLEGQETQYF.

The chain combines TRBV19 with TRBJ2-1; 10 bases are shared with TRBD2. Germline CDR1 and CDR2: LNHDA and SQIVND (reference sequence). The CDR3 is made up of 15 amino acids. J lost 12 bases, V lost 0 bases, and 8 bases had no gene match. CDR3 sequence reads: CASSIDRLAGWRQFF. CDR3 DNA sequence: TGTGCCAGTAGTATAGATCGACTAGCGGGCTGGCGGCAGTTCTTC. The whole variable domain, filled in from reference TRBV19 and TRBJ2-1, reads DGGITQSPKYLFRKEGQNVTLSCEQNLNHDAMYWYRQDPGQGLRLIYYSQIVNDFQKGDIAEGYSVSREKKESFPLTVTSAQKNPTAFYLCASSIDRLAGWRQFFGPGTRLTVL.

The V call is TRBV7-9, the J call TRBJ2-5; a possible D gene is TRBD2 (6 bases). V lost 6 bases and J 4 bases, leaving 12 bases between the germline ends. Germline lookup yields CDR1 SEHNR and CDR2 FQNEAQ (reference sequence). The CDR3 loop spans 13 amino acids. The CDR3 is CASSPGLGETQYF. In nucleotides, the CDR3 is TGTGCCAGCAGTCCGGGACTTGGAGAGACCCAGTACTTC. Using reference TRBV7-9 and TRBJ2-5 for the parts outside the CDR3, the full variable domain is DTGVSQNPRHKITKRGQNVTFRCDPISEHNRLYWYRQTLGQGPEFLTYFQNEAQLEKSRLLSDRFSAERPKGSFSTLEIQRTEQGDSAMYLCASSPGLGETQYFGPGTRLLVL.

This rearrangement joins TRBV7-2 to TRBJ2-7; D possibly corresponds to TRBD1 (6 bases). V was pared by 5 bases and J by 1 base, with 12 bases between. Germline V gives CDR1 SGHTA, CDR2 FQGNSA. The CDR3 covers 14 residues. The CDR3 DNA is TGTGCCAGCAGCCTAGAGGGGGAATCCTACGAGCAGTACTTC. Amino acids: CASSLEGESYEQYF.